One sample yielded the 25 T cell receptor beta chains listed below, sequenced in a study of T cells in Graves' hyperthyroidism and ophthalmopathy (dated by TCRdb to between 2018 and 2021). Libraries were prepared through multiplex PCR. Sequencing instrument: Illumina HiSeq 2000. Amplification of TCR beta CDR3 regions was carried out from RNA transcripts. The first round of RT-PCR for the TCR CDR3 was performed with the HTBI primer set and the Qiagen OneStep RT-PCR kit. TCRdb itself trimmed the public reads at Q25 with fastp, ran MiXCR and retained productive beta chains. Here each entry gathers all rows of one CDR3 protein and keeps the most common genes and DNA. The sample profile shows a few hundred thousand distinct CDR3 sequences; 18% of them were found once. About 38% of the sample is held by the ten biggest clonotypes. The source material was blood. Receptors originate from a young man with Graves' ophthalmopathy.

The V and J genes are TRBV6-1 and TRBJ2-7; no reliable D call. V was clipped by 6 bases and J by 4 bases, with 16 bases between them. CDR3 length: 14 residues. The germline V gene has CDR1 MNHNS and CDR2 SASEGT. The CDR3 reads CASSLSRNEYEQYF. Written as DNA, the CDR3 is TGTGCCAGCAGCCTTAGCAGGAACGAATACGAGCAGTACTTC.

This clonotype was detected many times. The V and J genes are TRBV7-9 and TRBJ1-2; D is perhaps TRBD1 (5 bases). V gave up 5 bases and J gave up 8 bases, with 18 bases separating them. Germline CDR1 reads SEHNR; CDR2 reads FQNEAQ (reference sequence). The CDR3 loop spans 14 amino acids. The CDR3 is CASSPGVGYLGYTF. The CDR3 DNA follows: TGTGCCAGCAGCCCGGGGGTCGGCTACCTCGGCTACACCTTC.

This clonotype was detected a few times. The chain is built from TRBV7-8 and TRBJ1-3; D remains unclear. Germline V gene sequence: CDR1 SGHVS, CDR2 FQNEAQ. This CDR3 spans 15 amino acids. V gave up 1 base and J gave up 0 bases, with 7 bases separating them. The CDR3 sequence is CASSLVGGSGNTIYF. The CDR3 coding sequence is TGTGCCAGCAGCTTAGTTGGAGGCTCTGGAAACACCATATATTTT. The full variable domain, in which reference TRBV7-8 and TRBJ1-3 provide the parts outside the CDR3, is GAGVSQSPRYKVAKRGQDVALRCDPISGHVSLFWYQQALGQGPEFLTYFQNEAQLDKSGLPSDRFFAERPEGSVSTLKIQRTQQEDSAVYLCASSLVGGSGNTIYFGEGSWLTVV.

As for this clonotype: A much larger clonotype is one base distant, so this may be a read error. The gene calls are TRBV6-1 and TRBJ1-1; 12 bases are shared with TRBD1. CDR1 and CDR2 from the germline V gene are MNHNS and SASEGT. V was clipped by 7 bases and J by 3 bases; unmatched bases: 9. The CDR3 runs 16 residues. The CDR3 sequence: CASKAWDRGLHTEAFF. In nucleotides, the CDR3 is TGTGCCAGCAAGGCTTGGGACAGGGGGCTCCACACTGAAGCTTTCTTT.

V gene TRBV11-2 combines with J gene TRBJ2-7; 9 bases map to TRBD1. The CDR3 covers 15 residues. The germline V gene encodes CDR1 SGHAT and CDR2 FQNNGV. With 4 bases clipped from V and 3 bases from J, the junction kept 7 bases outside the gene matches. The CDR3: CASSSIGTGRYEQYF. The CDR3 nucleotides read TGTGCCAGCAGCTCAATAGGGACAGGGCGCTACGAGCAGTACTTC.

This clonotype was detected ten times or more. V is TRBV11-2 and J is TRBJ1-1, with 9 bases identical to TRBD1. CDR3 size: 13 residues. Trimming removed 1 base from V and 11 bases from J; junction bases left unmatched: 5. CDR1 SGHAT and CDR2 FQNNGV come from the germline V gene. DNA of the CDR3: TGTGCCAGCAGCTTAGGGGACAGGGCTTCGGCTTTCTTT. Its translation: CASSLGDRASAFF.

This clonotype was seen repeatedly, ten times or more. The chain employs TRBV29-1 and TRBJ2-7, with D possibly TRBD1 on 5 matching bases. The V end lost 4 bases, the J end lost 0 bases, and 7 bases lay between the germline ends. Germline CDR1 reads SQVTM; CDR2 reads ANQGSEA. This CDR3 contains 12 residues. This CDR3 is CSVGGNSYEQYF. The CDR3 region has the DNA TGCAGCGTTGGGGGCAACTCCTACGAGCAGTACTTC.

In its sample, this clonotype was seen many times. In nucleotides, the CDR3 is TGTGCCAGCAGCAAGGGACAGGGGGTCGGTCAGCCCCAGCATTTT. As protein: CASSKGQGVGQPQHF. The chain employs TRBV2 and TRBJ1-5, with TRBD1 matching over 11 bases. J gave up 6 bases and V 6 bases, and 7 bases lay outside the gene matches. From germline, CDR1 is SNHLY and CDR2 FYNNEI. The CDR3 spans 15 residues.

The CDR3 DNA follows: TGTGCCAGCTCACCGCCCGGGACTAGCGTAACAGGCGAGCAGTACTTC. The encoded protein is CASSPPGTSVTGEQYF. V and J are TRBV18 and TRBJ2-7, with 10 bases fitting TRBD2. Germline values: CDR1 KGHSH, CDR2 LQKENI. The CDR3 covers 16 residues. Germline trimming cut 3 bases from V and 6 bases from J; bases unmatched to any gene: 11.

The gene calls are TRBV7-9 and TRBJ2-7; 7 nucleotides match TRBD1. V shed 2 bases, J shed 2 bases, and the junction held 9 bases outside the gene matches. This CDR3 contains 16 residues. Germline CDR1 is SEHNR and CDR2 is FQNEAQ (reference sequence). This chain's CDR3 is CASSLPPGQTTYEQYF. In DNA, the CDR3 is TGTGCCAGCAGCTTACCCCCGGGACAGACAACCTACGAGCAGTACTTC.

V gene TRBV3-1 combines with J gene TRBJ2-2; the D gene is possibly TRBD1 (7 bases). Trimming cost V 4 bases and J 5 bases, with 20 bases left between them. CDR1 is LGHDT, CDR2 YNNKEL, per germline (reference sequence). The CDR3 totals 17 residues. Here the CDR3 reads CASSPLGGNRGTGELFF. The DNA for the CDR3 is TGTGCCAGCAGCCCCTTGGGGGGAAACAGGGGAACCGGGGAGCTGTTTTTT.

This clonotype was detected ten times or more. V and J are TRBV12-3 or TRBV12-4 and TRBJ1-4; 8 bases are shared with TRBD1. This CDR3 is built from 18 residues. Trimming took 4 bases from V and 0 from J; bases not matched to a gene: 10. As DNA, the CDR3 is TGTGCCAGCAGTTCCCGGACAGGGTATAGCGCAACTAATGAAAAACTGTTTTTT. Encoded protein: CASSSRTGYSATNEKLFF.

This clonotype has only a few counts. The rearrangement uses TRBV5-1 and TRBJ2-2; D gene unclear. V dropped 1 base and J dropped 0 bases, with 10 bases sitting between them. The V gene's germline CDR1 is SGHRS and CDR2 YFSETQ. The CDR3 has 16 amino acids. For the CDR3, the DNA is TGCGCCAGCAGCTTGACCCTTACCGCGAACACCGGGGAGCTGTTTTTT. It codes for CASSLTLTANTGELFF. Supplemented by reference TRBV5-1 and TRBJ2-2, the full variable domain reads KAGVTQTPRYLIKTRGQQVTLSCSPISGHRSVSWYQQTPGQGLQFLFEYFSETQRNKGNFPGRFSGRQFSNSRSEMNVSTLELGDSALYLCASSLTLTANTGELFFGEGSRLTVL.

This clonotype was seen repeatedly, ten times or more. V gene TRBV20-1 combines with J gene TRBJ1-2; TRBD1 is a possible D gene (5 bases). The CDR3 spans 10 residues. The germline V gene has CDR1 DFQATT and CDR2 SNEGSKA (reference sequence). CDR3 sequence reads: CKWGNFGYTF. CDR3 coding DNA: TGCAAATGGGGGAATTTTGGCTACACCTTC.

This clonotype was observed at least ten times. DNA of the CDR3: TGTGCCAGCAGCTGGACGGCGAGCTACGAGCAGTACTTC. This translates into CASSWTASYEQYF. The rearrangement links TRBV5-6 to TRBJ2-7; D ambiguous. Trimming shortened V by 3 bases and J by 3 bases, and 10 bases separated the two germline ends. Germline-derived CDR1 and CDR2 are SGHDT and YYEEEE. The CDR3 runs 13 residues.

The rearrangement uses TRBV28 and TRBJ1-2; 7 positions match TRBD1. This CDR3 has 15 amino acids. The germline V gene encodes CDR1 MDHEN and CDR2 SYDVKM. V trimming: 4 bases; J trimming: 8 bases; junction bases outside the gene matches: 13. CDR3 region: CASSSPAEGARGYTF. The CDR3 nucleotides are TGTGCCAGCAGTTCGCCCGCCGAGGGGGCGAGGGGCTACACCTTC.

The V gene is TRBV5-5, the J gene TRBJ2-5; 7 bases agree with TRBD2. CDR3 length equals 15 residues. V shed 4 bases and J 6 bases; nucleotides not matched to a gene: 12. Looked up from germline, CDR1 is SGHKS and CDR2 is YYEKEE (reference sequence). CDR3 nucleotides: TGTGCCAGCAGCAGAGAGCTAGCGGCAGGGAAGACCCAGTACTTC. Protein product: CASSRELAAGKTQYF.

This clonotype showed up just a few times. This chain uses TRBV19 with TRBJ2-7; possibly TRBD2 for D (6 bases). The CDR3 is 16 residues long. V lost 5 bases and J 5 bases, leaving 22 bases between the germline ends. The V gene's germline CDR1 is LNHDA and CDR2 SQIVND (reference sequence). The CDR3 sequence: CASSSTRDGTFDEQYF. CDR3 coding DNA: TGTGCCAGTAGTTCTACCCGGGACGGGACTTTTGACGAGCAGTACTTC.

This clonotype was counted at least ten times. The V call is TRBV10-2, the J call TRBJ2-1; 10 positions agree with TRBD2. The germline V gene has CDR1 WSHSY and CDR2 SAAADI. V trimming: 5 bases; J trimming: 10 bases; junction bases outside the gene matches: 17. CDR3 length: 17 residues. CDR3 sequence reads: CASSKSGASGGQWEQFF. CDR3 DNA: TGCGCCAGCAGTAAAAGTGGCGCTAGCGGGGGACAATGGGAGCAGTTCTTC.

Only a few counts were recorded for this clonotype. This rearrangement joins TRBV6-5 to TRBJ2-3, with D perhaps matching TRBD1 or TRBD2 (5 bases each). V dropped 0 bases and J dropped 2 bases, with 9 bases sitting between them. The CDR3 is 15 residues long. Germline V CDR1 and CDR2: MNHEY, SVGAGI. DNA of the CDR3: TGTGCCAGCAGTTACTCCCGAGGGGACACAGATACGCAGTATTTT. This translates into CASSYSRGDTDTQYF.

In its sample, this clonotype was seen a few times. DNA of the CDR3: TGTGCCACCAGCAGAGATCAGACGGGCGGCTACACCTTC. Its translation is CATSRDQTGGYTF. V is TRBV15 and J is TRBJ1-2; D uncertain. The CDR3 runs 13 residues. CDR1 is LNHNV, CDR2 YYDKDF, per germline (reference sequence). Trimming removed 0 bases from V and 8 bases from J, with 10 bases in between.

This clonotype was seen repeatedly, ten times or more. V is TRBV20-1 and J is TRBJ1-5; D remains ambiguous. Germline CDR1 and CDR2: DFQATT and SNEGSKA (reference sequence). The CDR3 runs to 14 residues. Deletions cut 0 bases from V and 8 bases from J, with 14 bases between. The CDR3 sequence is CSAREPTAMKPQHF. CDR3 in DNA: TGCAGTGCTAGAGAACCCACGGCCATGAAGCCCCAGCATTTT.

The table lists this clonotype with many counts. The genes are TRBV5-6 and TRBJ1-1, with 7 positions matching TRBD1. Germline V gives CDR1 SGHDT, CDR2 YYEEEE. V shed 5 bases and J 4 bases; nucleotides not matched to a gene: 8. This CDR3 contains 14 residues. The CDR3 region has the DNA TGTGCCAGCAGTCCTGCAGGGGGTGGCACTGAAGCTTTCTTT. Its protein product is CASSPAGGGTEAFF.

CDR3 protein: CASSLVPETNSPLHF. CDR3 sequence (DNA): TGTGCCAGCAGCTTAGTACCGGAGACCAATTCACCCCTCCACTTT. The V gene is TRBV11-2, the J gene TRBJ1-6; D call uncertain. This CDR3 region has 15 residues. The germline CDR1 and CDR2 sequences are SGHAT and FQNNGV. V lost 1 base and J lost 7, with 11 bases in between.

The V call is TRBV7-9, the J call TRBJ2-1; 11 nucleotides agree with TRBD2. Germline lookup yields CDR1 SEHNR and CDR2 FQNEAQ (reference sequence). The V gene end was trimmed by 6 bases and the J gene end by 0 bases; junction bases not matched to a gene: 10. CDR3 length: 18 amino acids. The CDR3 reads CASSRDSSGGHSYNEQFF. The DNA of the CDR3 is TGTGCCAGCAGTCGGGACTCTAGCGGGGGGCACTCCTACAATGAGCAGTTCTTC.